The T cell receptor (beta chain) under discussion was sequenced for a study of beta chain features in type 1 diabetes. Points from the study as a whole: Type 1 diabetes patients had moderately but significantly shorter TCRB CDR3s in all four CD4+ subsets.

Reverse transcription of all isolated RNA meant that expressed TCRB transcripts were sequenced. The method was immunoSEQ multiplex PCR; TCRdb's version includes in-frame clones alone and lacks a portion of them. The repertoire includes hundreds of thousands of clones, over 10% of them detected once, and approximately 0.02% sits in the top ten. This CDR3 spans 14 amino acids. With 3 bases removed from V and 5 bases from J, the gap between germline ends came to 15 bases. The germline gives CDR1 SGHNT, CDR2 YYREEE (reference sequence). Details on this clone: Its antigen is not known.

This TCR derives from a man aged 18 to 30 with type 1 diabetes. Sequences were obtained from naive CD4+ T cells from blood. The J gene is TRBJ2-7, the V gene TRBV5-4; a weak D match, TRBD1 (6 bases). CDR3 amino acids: CASSSFDRSHEQYF. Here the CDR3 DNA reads TGTGCCAGCAGCTCGTTCGACAGGTCCCACGAGCAGTACTTC.